Below, 10 T cell receptor beta chains from the same sample are listed, as sequenced in a study of T cell responses to AZD1222 COVID-19 vaccine. Method: immunoSEQ multiplex PCR; TCRdb's copy keeps in-frame clones and lacks some. This sample carries 150,000 or so clones, 80% to 90% of them seen once, and the ten largest clones take 4.5% to 6%. The input for sequencing was peripheral blood, taken on day 0 of AZD1222 vaccination. The source of these receptors is an adult in good health.

This chain links TRBV29-1 with TRBJ2-1; D not resolved. V gave up 7 bases and J gave up 11 bases, with 18 bases separating them. This CDR3 comprises 12 residues. From germline, CDR1 is SQVTM and CDR2 ANQGSEA. CDR3 DNA: TGCAGCGATCTATCCGGACCCTTTAAGCAGTTCTTC. It specifies CSDLSGPFKQFF.

This sequence joins TRBV9 and TRBJ2-1; 8 bases line up with TRBD2. Germline assignment: CDR1 SGDLS and CDR2 YYNGEE. V gave up 1 base and J gave up 0 bases; unmatched junction bases: 6. This CDR3 spans 17 amino acids. CDR3 sequence: CASSVTPSGFSYNEQFF. The CDR3 DNA reads TGTGCCAGCAGCGTAACCCCTAGCGGGTTCTCCTACAATGAGCAGTTCTTC.

V and J are TRBV28 and TRBJ1-2; 11 bases align to TRBD1. Germline CDR1 is MDHEN and CDR2 is SYDVKM. V gave up 7 bases and J gave up 4 bases; unmatched junction bases: 8. The CDR3 contains 15 residues. The CDR3 here is CASKGQGAQGYGYTF. CDR3 nucleotide sequence: TGTGCCAGCAAAGGACAGGGGGCACAGGGCTATGGCTACACCTTC.

The chain couples TRBV19 to TRBJ1-4; 7 nucleotides align to TRBD1. Germline values: CDR1 LNHDA, CDR2 SQIVND (reference sequence). V shed 5 bases and J 0 bases; nucleotides not matched to a gene: 9. The CDR3 has 17 amino acids. Written as DNA, the CDR3 is TGTGCCAGTAGTGTGAGGGGGACAGCTGCAACTAATGAAAAACTGTTTTTT. It is translated as CASSVRGTAATNEKLFF.

This chain connects TRBV15 to TRBJ1-4; unclear D gene. CDR1 LNHNV and CDR2 YYDKDF come from the germline V gene (reference sequence). The CDR3 spans 15 residues. V was pared by 5 bases and J by 5 bases, with 15 bases between. CDR3 sequence reads: CATSSPGRLNEKLFF. CDR3 DNA sequence: TGTGCCACCAGCTCACCAGGACGGCTCAATGAAAAACTGTTTTTT. Filled out from reference TRBV15 and TRBJ1-4, the complete variable domain reads DAMVIQNPRYQVTQFGKPVTLSCSQTLNHNVMYWYQQKSSQAPKLLFHYYDKDFNNEADTPDNFQSRRPNTSFCFLDIRSPGLGDTAMYLCATSSPGRLNEKLFFGSGTQLSVL.

V gene TRBV29-1 combines with J gene TRBJ1-1; no clear D gene. V was shortened by 5 bases and J by 1 base, with 11 bases between the two germline ends. Germline loops: CDR1 SQVTM, CDR2 ANQGSEA. CDR3 size: 13 residues. CDR3 DNA: TGCAGCGTTCAAAAGGGCAAGAACACTGAAGCTTTCTTT. Translation: CSVQKGKNTEAFF.

The chain recombines TRBV2 with TRBJ1-1; D is perhaps TRBD1 (6 bases). The V gene lost 8 bases and the J gene lost 0 bases, with 10 bases spanning the gap. This CDR3 has 13 amino acids. Germline V gives CDR1 SNHLY, CDR2 FYNNEI. DNA of the CDR3: TGTGCCAGCTCAGGGGAGGTGAACACTGAAGCTTTCTTT. This codes for CASSGEVNTEAFF.

The chain has TRBV7-7 and TRBJ2-7; D may be TRBD1 (6 bases). CDR3 size: 13 residues. The V end was cut by 0 bases, the J end by 3 bases, with 6 bases between. CDR1 and CDR2 (germline): SSHAT, FNYEAQ (reference sequence). CDR3 in amino acids: CASSLAGGYEQYF. In DNA, the CDR3 is TGTGCCAGCAGCTTAGCAGGGGGCTACGAGCAGTACTTC.

V gene TRBV5-1 combines with J gene TRBJ2-2; 7 bases align to TRBD2. This CDR3 has 17 residues. The J segment lost 5 bases and the V segment lost 0 bases, leaving 10 bases of the junction unmatched. Germline-derived CDR1 and CDR2 are SGHRS and YFSETQ. The CDR3 sequence is CASSLARTAGVTGELFF. The CDR3 nucleotides read TGCGCCAGCAGCTTGGCCAGGACGGCGGGAGTAACCGGGGAGCTGTTTTTT.

V is TRBV4-3 and J is TRBJ2-1; 13 nucleotides match TRBD2. V shed 5 bases, J shed 6 bases, and the junction held 10 bases outside the gene matches. CDR1 and CDR2 (germline): LGHNA, YSLEER. The CDR3 runs to 17 residues. The CDR3 is CASSIRGGTSGINEQFF. The CDR3 nucleotides read TGCGCCAGCAGCATCCGGGGCGGGACTAGCGGGATCAATGAGCAGTTCTTC.